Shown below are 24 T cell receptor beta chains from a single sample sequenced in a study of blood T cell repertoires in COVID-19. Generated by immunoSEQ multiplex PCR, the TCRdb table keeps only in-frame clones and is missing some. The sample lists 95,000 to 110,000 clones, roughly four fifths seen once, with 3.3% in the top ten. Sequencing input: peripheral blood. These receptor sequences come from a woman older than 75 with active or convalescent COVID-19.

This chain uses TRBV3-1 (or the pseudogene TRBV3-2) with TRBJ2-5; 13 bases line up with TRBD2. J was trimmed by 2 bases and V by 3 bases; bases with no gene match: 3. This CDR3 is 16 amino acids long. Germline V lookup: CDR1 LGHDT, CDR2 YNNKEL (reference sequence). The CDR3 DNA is TGTGCCAGCAGCCATACTAGCGGGGGGGGTCAAGAGACCCAGTACTTC. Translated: CASSHTSGGGQETQYF.

This CDR3 reads CASSTPGQAYNEQFF. The CDR3 DNA reads TGTGCCAGCAGCACGCCGGGACAGGCTTACAATGAGCAGTTCTTC. The chain links TRBV5-5 to TRBJ2-1, with 8 bases that match TRBD1. Germline V gene sequence: CDR1 SGHKS, CDR2 YYEKEE (reference sequence). Unmatched junction bases numbered 7, after V lost 4 bases and J lost 4 bases. This CDR3 spans 15 amino acids. The variable domain in full, completed from reference TRBV5-5 and TRBJ2-1, reads DAGVTQSPTHLIKTRGQQVTLRCSPISGHKSVSWYQQVLGQGPQFIFQYYEKEERGRGNFPDRFSARQFPNYSSELNVNALLLGDSALYLCASSTPGQAYNEQFFGPGTRLTVL.

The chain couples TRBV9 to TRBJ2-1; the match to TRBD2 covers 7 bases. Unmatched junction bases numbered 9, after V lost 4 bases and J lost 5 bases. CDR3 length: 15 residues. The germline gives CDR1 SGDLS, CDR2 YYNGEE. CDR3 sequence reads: CASSPGDYFNNEQFF. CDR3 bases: TGTGCCAGCAGCCCTGGGGACTACTTTAACAATGAGCAGTTCTTC.

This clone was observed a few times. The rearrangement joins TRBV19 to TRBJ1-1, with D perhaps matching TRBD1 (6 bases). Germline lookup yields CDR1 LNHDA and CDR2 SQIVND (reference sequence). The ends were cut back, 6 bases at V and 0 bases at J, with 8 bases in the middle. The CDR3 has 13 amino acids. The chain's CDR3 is CASSGQLNTEAFF. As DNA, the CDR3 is TGTGCCAGTAGCGGACAGTTGAACACTGAAGCTTTCTTT.

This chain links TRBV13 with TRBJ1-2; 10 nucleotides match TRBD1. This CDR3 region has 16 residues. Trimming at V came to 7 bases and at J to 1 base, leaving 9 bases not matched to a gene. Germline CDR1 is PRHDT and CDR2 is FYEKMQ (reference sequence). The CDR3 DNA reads TGTGCCAGCAACGAAGGACAGGGGGGCGTTAACTATGGCTACACCTTC. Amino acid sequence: CASNEGQGGVNYGYTF.

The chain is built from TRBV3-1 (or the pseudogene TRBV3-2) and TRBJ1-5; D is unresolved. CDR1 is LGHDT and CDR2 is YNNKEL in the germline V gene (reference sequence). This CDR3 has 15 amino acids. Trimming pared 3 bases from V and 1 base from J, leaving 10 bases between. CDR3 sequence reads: CASSQRRESNQPQHF. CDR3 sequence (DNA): TGTGCCAGCAGCCAGCGGAGGGAGAGCAATCAGCCCCAGCATTTT.

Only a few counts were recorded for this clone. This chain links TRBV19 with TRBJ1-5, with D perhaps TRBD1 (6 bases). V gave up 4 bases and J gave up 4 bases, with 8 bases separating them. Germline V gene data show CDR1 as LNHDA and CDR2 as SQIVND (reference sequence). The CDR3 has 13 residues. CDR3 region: CASSNQGNQPQHF. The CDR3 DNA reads TGTGCCAGTAGTAATCAGGGGAATCAGCCCCAGCATTTT.

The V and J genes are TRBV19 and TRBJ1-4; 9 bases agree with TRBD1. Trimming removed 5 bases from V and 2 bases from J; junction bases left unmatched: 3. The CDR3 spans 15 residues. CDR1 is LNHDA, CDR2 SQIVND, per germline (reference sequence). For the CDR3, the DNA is TGTGCCAGTAGTGAAACAGGGGGCACTAATGAAAAACTGTTTTTT. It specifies CASSETGGTNEKLFF.

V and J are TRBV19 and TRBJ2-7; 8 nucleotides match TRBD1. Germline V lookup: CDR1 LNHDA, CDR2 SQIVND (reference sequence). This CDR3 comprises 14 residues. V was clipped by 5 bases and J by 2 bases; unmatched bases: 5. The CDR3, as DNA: TGTGCCAGTAGTGCCCGACAGGGGCCCTACGAGCAGTACTTC. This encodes CASSARQGPYEQYF.

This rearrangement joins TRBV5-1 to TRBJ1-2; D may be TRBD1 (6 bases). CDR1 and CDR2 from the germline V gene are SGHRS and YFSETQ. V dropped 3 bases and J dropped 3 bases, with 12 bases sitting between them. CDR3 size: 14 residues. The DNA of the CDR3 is TGCGCCAGCAGCTCCCAGGGGTTTGACTATGGCTACACCTTC. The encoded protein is CASSSQGFDYGYTF.

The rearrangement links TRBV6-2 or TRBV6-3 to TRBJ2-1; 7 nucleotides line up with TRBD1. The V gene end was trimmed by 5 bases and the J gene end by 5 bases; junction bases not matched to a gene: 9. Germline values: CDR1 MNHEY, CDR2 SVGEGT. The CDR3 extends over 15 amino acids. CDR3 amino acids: CASSPVGQVNNEQFF. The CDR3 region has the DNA TGTGCCAGCAGTCCCGTTGGACAGGTCAACAATGAGCAGTTCTTC.

The CDR3 protein is CASSLGAGGVYGYTF. The CDR3, as DNA: TGTGCCAGCAGCTTAGGGGCAGGGGGTGTCTATGGCTACACCTTC. The J gene is TRBJ1-2, the V gene TRBV7-2; TRBD1 matches 7 bases. The CDR3 loop spans 15 amino acids. CDR1 is SGHTA, CDR2 FQGNSA, per germline. V trimming: 1 base; J trimming: 4 bases; junction bases outside the gene matches: 6.

For the CDR3, the DNA is TGTGCCAGCAGGACACACAGGGCTCAGCCCCAGCATTTT. Its translation is CASRTHRAQPQHF. V usage is TRBV28 and J usage is TRBJ1-5; TRBD1 is a possible D gene (6 bases). Germline loops: CDR1 MDHEN, CDR2 SYDVKM. Trimming removed 6 bases from V and 6 bases from J, with 12 bases in between. The CDR3 sequence is 13 residues long.

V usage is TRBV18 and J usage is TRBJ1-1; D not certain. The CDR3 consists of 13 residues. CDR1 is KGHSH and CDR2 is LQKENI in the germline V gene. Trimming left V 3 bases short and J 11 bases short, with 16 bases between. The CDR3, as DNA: TGTGCCAGCTCACCGGGTGTCAATTTGAGGGCTTTCTTT. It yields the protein CASSPGVNLRAFF.

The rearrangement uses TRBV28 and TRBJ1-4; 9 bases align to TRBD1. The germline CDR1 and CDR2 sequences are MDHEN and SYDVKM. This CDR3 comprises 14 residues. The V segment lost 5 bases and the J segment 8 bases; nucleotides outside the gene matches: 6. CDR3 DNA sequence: TGTGCCAGCAGTCGACAGGGGGTCGCAGAAAAACTGTTTTTT. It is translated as CASSRQGVAEKLFF.

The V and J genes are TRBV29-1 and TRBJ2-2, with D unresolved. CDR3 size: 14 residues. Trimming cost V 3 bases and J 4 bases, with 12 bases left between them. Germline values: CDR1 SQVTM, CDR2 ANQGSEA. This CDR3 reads CSVDTPRGTGELFF. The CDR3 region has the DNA TGCAGCGTTGACACACCCCGAGGCACCGGGGAGCTGTTTTTT.

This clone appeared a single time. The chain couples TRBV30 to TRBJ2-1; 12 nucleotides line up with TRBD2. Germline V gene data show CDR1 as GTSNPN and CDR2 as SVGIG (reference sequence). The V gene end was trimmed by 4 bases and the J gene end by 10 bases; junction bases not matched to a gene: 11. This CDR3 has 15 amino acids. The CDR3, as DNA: TGTGCCTGGACCCCGGGACTAGCGGGTTTACGGGAGCAGTTCTTC. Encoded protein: CAWTPGLAGLREQFF.

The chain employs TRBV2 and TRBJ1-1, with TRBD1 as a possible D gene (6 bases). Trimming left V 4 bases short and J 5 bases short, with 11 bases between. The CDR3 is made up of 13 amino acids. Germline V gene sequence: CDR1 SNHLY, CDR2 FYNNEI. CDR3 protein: CASSGRGRTEAFF. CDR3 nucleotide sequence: TGTGCCAGCAGTGGCAGGGGTCGGACTGAAGCTTTCTTT.

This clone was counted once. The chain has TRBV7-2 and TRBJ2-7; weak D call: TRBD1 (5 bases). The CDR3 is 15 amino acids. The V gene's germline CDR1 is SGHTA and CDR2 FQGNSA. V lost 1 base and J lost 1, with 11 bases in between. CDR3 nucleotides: TGTGCCAGCAGCTTAGTCGGACGGACATCCTACGAGCAGTACTTC. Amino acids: CASSLVGRTSYEQYF.

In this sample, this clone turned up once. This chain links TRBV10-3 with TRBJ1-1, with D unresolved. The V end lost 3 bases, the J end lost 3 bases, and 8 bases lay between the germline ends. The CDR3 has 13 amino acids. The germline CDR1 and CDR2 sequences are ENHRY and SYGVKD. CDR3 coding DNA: TGTGCCATCAGTGATAGCGGCGACACTGAAGCTTTCTTT. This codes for CAISDSGDTEAFF.

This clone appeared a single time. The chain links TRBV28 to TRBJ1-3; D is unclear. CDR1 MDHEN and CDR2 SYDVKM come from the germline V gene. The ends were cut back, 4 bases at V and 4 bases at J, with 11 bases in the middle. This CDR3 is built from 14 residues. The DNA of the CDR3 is TGTGCCAGCAGTTCCGGGGATCTAGGAAACACCATATATTTT. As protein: CASSSGDLGNTIYF.

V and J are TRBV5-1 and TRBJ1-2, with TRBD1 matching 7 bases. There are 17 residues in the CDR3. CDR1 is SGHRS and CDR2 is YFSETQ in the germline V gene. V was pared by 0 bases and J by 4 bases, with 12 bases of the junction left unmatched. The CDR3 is CASSLDPGTAGSYGYTF. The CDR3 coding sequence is TGCGCCAGCAGCTTGGACCCCGGGACAGCAGGATCCTATGGCTACACCTTC.

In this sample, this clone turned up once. DNA of the CDR3: TGTGCCTACCGAGGGCCCATCCTCTCCCGACTGGGCTATGGCTACACCTTC. Its protein is CAYRGPILSRLGYGYTF. The genes are TRBV30 and TRBJ1-2; no firm D call. The germline gives CDR1 GTSNPN, CDR2 SVGIG (reference sequence). Trimming removed 7 bases from V and 4 bases from J, with 28 bases in between. This CDR3 spans 17 amino acids.

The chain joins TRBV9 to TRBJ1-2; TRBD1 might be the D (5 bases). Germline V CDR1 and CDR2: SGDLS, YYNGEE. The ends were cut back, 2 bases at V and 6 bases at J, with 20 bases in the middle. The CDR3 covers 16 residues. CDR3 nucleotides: TGTGCCAGCAGCGTTAGTACAGGCGCATCACCCGATGGCTACACCTTC. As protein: CASSVSTGASPDGYTF.